The 30 T cell receptor beta chains reported below all come from one sample, sequenced in a study of human T cells and chemical hapten exposure. TCRdb called the RACE reads again in MiXCR, with one record for every CDR3 protein. The data hold about 170,000 distinct CDR3 sequences, with about a quarter observed a single time. Time point indicated: patch test 3, about 24 weeks after DPC sensitization. Regarding treatment: therapeutic diphenylcyclopropenone sensitization with weekly scalp DPC. The sample consisted of whole blood, taken in connection with sensitization to the hapten diphenylcyclopropenone (DPC). The receptors shown here come from a woman younger than 30 with alopecia areata. Some clones in this sample may be carry-over from other donors' samples.

This clonotype was recorded many times. The chain links TRBV6-1 to TRBJ1-6; the match to TRBD1 covers 10 bases. With 0 bases clipped from V and 6 bases from J, the junction kept 2 bases outside the gene matches. CDR1 is MNHNS and CDR2 is SASEGT in the germline V gene. The CDR3 has 16 residues. DNA of the CDR3: TGTGCCAGCAGTGAAGCGGGACAGGGGCGTAATTCACCCCTCCACTTT. This gives the protein CASSEAGQGRNSPLHF.

This clonotype turned up a few times. CDR3 sequence reads: CASRVDPGQGFLERNEQFF. In nucleotides, the CDR3 is TGTGCCAGCAGAGTTGATCCGGGACAGGGGTTTTTAGAAAGGAATGAGCAGTTCTTC. The chain links TRBV2 to TRBJ2-1, with 10 bases that match TRBD1. The germline CDR1 and CDR2 sequences are SNHLY and FYNNEI. This CDR3 spans 19 amino acids. J lost 7 bases, V lost 6 bases, and 21 bases had no gene match.

V and J are TRBV4-2 and TRBJ1-2; a weak D match, TRBD1 (5 bases). Germline values: CDR1 LGHNA, CDR2 YNFKEQ. Deletions cut 3 bases from V and 4 bases from J, with 18 bases between. The CDR3 is 16 amino acids. CDR3 nucleotides: TGTGCCAGCAGCCAGATGGGCGGGGGAGTTGTCTATGGCTACACCTTC. Its protein is CASSQMGGGVVYGYTF.

This clonotype showed up just a few times. The chain is built from TRBV9 and TRBJ2-1; TRBD1 aligns across 10 bases. V was clipped by 4 bases and J by 8 bases; unmatched bases: 9. The CDR3 has 15 amino acids. In germline, CDR1 is SGDLS, CDR2 YYNGEE. The CDR3, as DNA: TGTGCCAGCAGCTCGCGACAGGGGGCAGGGGATGAGCAGTTCTTC. This gives the protein CASSSRQGAGDEQFF.

There are a few counts of this clonotype. V usage is TRBV18 and J usage is TRBJ2-2; D may be TRBD1 (5 bases). The germline gives CDR1 KGHSH, CDR2 LQKENI. This CDR3 is 16 amino acids long. Trimming removed 2 bases at V and 1 base at J, with 11 bases between. The CDR3 nucleotides read TGTGCCAGCTCACCATACTTACAGGAGAACACCGGGGAGCTGTTTTTT. It yields the protein CASSPYLQENTGELFF.

In the case of this clonotype: Germline is not matched at one junction end, which may reflect a read error. This chain joins TRBV4-2 and TRBJ2-4; D ambiguous. Germline V gene lookup returns CDR1 LGHNA and CDR2 YNFKEQ. This CDR3 is built from 17 residues. CDR3 sequence (DNA): TGCGCCAGCAGCCAAGAATCTCTCAACAGTGGCAAAAACATTCAGTACTTC. Translating gives CASSQESLNSGKNIQYF.

The chain is built from TRBV27 and TRBJ1-5, with D unresolved. Germline CDR1 and CDR2: MNHEY and SMNVEV (reference sequence). This CDR3 has 14 residues. V shed 3 bases and J shed 5 bases, with 11 bases lying between them. The CDR3 sequence: CASSFTGPYQPQHF. The CDR3 DNA sequence: TGTGCCAGCAGTTTTACCGGGCCATATCAGCCCCAGCATTTT.

The V and J genes are TRBV7-9 and TRBJ1-5; a possible D gene is TRBD1 (5 bases). V was clipped by 1 base and J by 2 bases, with 12 bases between them. The CDR3 consists of 16 residues. Germline loops: CDR1 SEHNR, CDR2 FQNEAQ (reference sequence). The CDR3 protein is CASSLGEGPGNQPQHF. CDR3 DNA sequence: TGTGCCAGCAGCTTAGGGGAGGGGCCGGGCAATCAGCCCCAGCATTTT.

The chain employs TRBV13 and TRBJ2-1; TRBD1 matches 8 bases. Germline V CDR1 and CDR2: PRHDT, FYEKMQ (reference sequence). The trim removed 5 bases at V and 10 bases at J, leaving 13 bases unmatched. The CDR3 sequence is 15 residues long. The CDR3 reads CASSPPPPGGNEQFF. CDR3 DNA: TGTGCCAGCAGCCCCCCCCCGCCAGGGGGCAACGAGCAGTTCTTC.

This clonotype was detected a few times. This chain connects TRBV2 to TRBJ2-3; D not resolved. Trimming stripped 3 bases from V and 0 bases from J, with 10 bases between. CDR3 size: 15 residues. Germline-derived CDR1 and CDR2 are SNHLY and FYNNEI. The chain's CDR3 is CASSDANTSTDTQYF. The CDR3 coding sequence is TGTGCCAGCAGTGACGCCAACACTAGCACAGATACGCAGTATTTT.

This clonotype was seen a handful of times. The gene calls are TRBV9 and TRBJ2-1; a weak D match, TRBD2 (6 bases). The ends were cut back, 2 bases at V and 4 bases at J, with 16 bases in the middle. Germline CDR1 SGDLS, CDR2 YYNGEE. The CDR3 length is 16 residues. The CDR3 region has the DNA TGTGCCAGCAGCGTCAGGACTACCATGATGTACAATGAGCAGTTCTTC. Translated: CASSVRTTMMYNEQFF. Supplemented by reference TRBV9 and TRBJ2-1, the full variable domain reads DSGVTQTPKHLITATGQRVTLRCSPRSGDLSVYWYQQSLDQGLQFLIQYYNGEERAKGNILERFSAQQFPDLHSELNLSSLELGDSALYFCASSVRTTMMYNEQFFGPGTRLTVL.

V gene TRBV6-2 or TRBV6-3 combines with J gene TRBJ1-5, with D possibly matching TRBD1 (5 bases). CDR1 is MNHEY and CDR2 is SVGEGT in the germline V gene. V was cut by 7 bases and J by 9 bases, with 16 bases left in between. This CDR3 comprises 13 residues. Here the CDR3 reads CASTSGQGRPQHF. CDR3 DNA sequence: TGTGCCAGCACTTCTGGGCAGGGACGGCCCCAGCATTTT.

This sequence joins TRBV4-1 and TRBJ1-3; D is perhaps TRBD1 (5 bases). CDR3 length: 16 amino acids. The V end lost 6 bases, the J end lost 1 base, and 16 bases lay between the germline ends. CDR1 is MGHRA, CDR2 YSYEKL, per germline. CDR3 sequence reads: CASRGLGVESGNTIYF. CDR3 DNA sequence: TGCGCCAGCAGGGGTTTGGGGGTAGAATCTGGAAACACCATATATTTT.

This rearrangement joins TRBV6-5 to TRBJ1-1; 7 bases are a match to TRBD1. The V gene end was trimmed by 2 bases and the J gene end by 4 bases; junction bases not matched to a gene: 4. From germline, CDR1 is MNHEY and CDR2 SVGAGI. The CDR3 has 14 residues. The CDR3 loop reads CASSYGPGGTEAFF. In nucleotides, the CDR3 is TGTGCCAGCAGTTACGGTCCAGGGGGCACTGAAGCTTTCTTT.

The rearrangement uses TRBV10-3 and TRBJ1-1; TRBD1 agrees at 8 bases. The CDR3 sequence is 14 residues long. Germline assignment: CDR1 ENHRY and CDR2 SYGVKD. Unmatched junction bases numbered 10, after V lost 8 bases and J lost 5 bases. This CDR3 is CAIRTGTGATEAFF. The DNA for the CDR3 is TGTGCCATCCGCACCGGGACAGGTGCTACTGAAGCTTTCTTT.

This clonotype was counted at least ten times. CDR3 sequence reads: CASSSPTGINEQFF. The CDR3 nucleotides are TGTGCCAGCAGCTCCCCGACAGGGATCAATGAGCAGTTCTTC. The chain carries TRBV7-9 and TRBJ2-1, with 7 bases that match TRBD1. Germline V gene data show CDR1 as SEHNR and CDR2 as FQNEAQ (reference sequence). CDR3 length: 14 residues. V lost 4 bases and J lost 6; bases outside the gene matches: 6.

This clonotype was counted ten times or more. The genes are TRBV12-3 or TRBV12-4 and TRBJ1-1, with unresolved D. V gave up 4 bases and J gave up 4 bases, with 10 bases separating them. CDR3 length equals 13 residues. For the CDR3, the DNA is TGTGCCAGCAGTTGGGAAGTCAGCACTGAAGCTTTCTTT. Amino acid sequence: CASSWEVSTEAFF.

This clonotype was detected only once. The chain joins TRBV7-9 to TRBJ2-7, with a possible D match to TRBD1 (6 bases). This CDR3 is 15 amino acids long. The V end was cut by 5 bases, the J end by 0 bases, with 14 bases between. CDR1 is SEHNR and CDR2 is FQNEAQ in the germline V gene (reference sequence). CDR3 loop: CASSPETGFSYEQYF. DNA of the CDR3: TGTGCCAGCAGCCCCGAAACAGGGTTCTCCTACGAGCAGTACTTC.

The chain links TRBV15 to TRBJ2-5; D is ambiguous. Trimming shortened V by 0 bases and J by 5 bases, and 7 bases separated the two germline ends. This CDR3 is 13 amino acids long. CDR1 and CDR2 (germline): LNHNV, YYDKDF (reference sequence). The CDR3 protein is CATSRDLFETQYF. Written as DNA, the CDR3 is TGTGCCACCAGCAGAGATCTGTTCGAGACCCAGTACTTC.

The DNA of the CDR3 is TGCGCCAGCAGCCAAGGAGGGGTCGGGGAGACCCAGTACTTC. It specifies CASSQGGVGETQYF. The rearrangement uses TRBV4-3 and TRBJ2-5; the D call may be TRBD1 or TRBD2 (5 bases each). Germline V gene data show CDR1 as LGHNA and CDR2 as YSLEER. This CDR3 is built from 14 residues. Deletions cut 1 base from V and 5 bases from J, with 11 bases between.

There are a few counts of this clonotype. This rearrangement joins TRBV5-1 to TRBJ2-6; weak D call: TRBD1 (6 bases). Looked up from germline, CDR1 is SGHRS and CDR2 is YFSETQ. CDR3 length equals 18 residues. Trimming cost V 4 bases and J 0 bases, with 17 bases left between them. The CDR3, as DNA: TGCGCCAGCAGCCGAACAGGGAATTGGGACTCTGGGGCCAACGTCCTGACTTTC. It specifies CASSRTGNWDSGANVLTF.

V usage is TRBV12-3 or TRBV12-4 and J usage is TRBJ2-6; D might be TRBD2 (6 bases). Trimming removed 8 bases at V and 1 base at J, with 9 bases between. This CDR3 comprises 14 residues. CDR3 DNA sequence: TGTGCCAGCGGCCGGGAGTCTGGGGCCAACGTCCTGACTTTC. Protein: CASGRESGANVLTF.

This chain links TRBV5-1 with TRBJ1-1; no reliable D call. The CDR3 has 11 amino acids. The V and J ends lost 5 bases and 8 bases respectively, with 10 bases between them. The V gene's germline CDR1 is SGHRS and CDR2 YFSETQ. CDR3 nucleotides: TGCGCCAGCAGGCGGGAGGGCGAAGCTTTCTTT. Translation gives CASRREGEAFF.

This clonotype was seen once. The CDR3 DNA follows: TGCGCCAGCAGCCAAGATCACAATGGCTACACCTTC. This translates into CASSQDHNGYTF. The genes are TRBV4-1 and TRBJ1-2, with no clear D. The CDR3 consists of 12 residues. Trimming removed 0 bases at V and 6 bases at J, with 5 bases between. CDR1 is MGHRA and CDR2 is YSYEKL in the germline V gene.

The CDR3 region has the DNA TGTGCCACTATCCTAGGGCTTGGAACCGGGGAGCTGTTTTTT. Translating gives CATILGLGTGELFF. The J gene is TRBJ2-2, the V gene TRBV12-3 or TRBV12-4; D remains unclear. The CDR3 is made up of 14 amino acids. V was clipped by 10 bases and J by 5 bases, with 17 bases between them.

V gene TRBV12-3 or TRBV12-4 combines with J gene TRBJ2-3; D ambiguous. This CDR3 has 14 residues. V was cut by 0 bases and J by 4 bases, with 8 bases left in between. The CDR3 DNA reads as TGTGCCAGCAGTTTAGCAACTTGGTCAGATACGCAGTATTTT. Its protein product is CASSLATWSDTQYF.

The gene calls are TRBV29-1 and TRBJ2-7; TRBD2 aligns across 9 bases. Germline CDR1 SQVTM, CDR2 ANQGSEA. The CDR3 totals 12 residues. Unmatched junction bases numbered 8, after V lost 3 bases and J lost 11 bases. The CDR3 region has the DNA TGCAGCGTTGATATCACCCGACTAGCGGAGTACTTC. Its translation: CSVDITRLAEYF.

The rearrangement joins TRBV4-2 to TRBJ2-7; tentative D call: TRBD1 (6 bases). CDR3 length equals 14 residues. CDR1 and CDR2 from the germline V gene are LGHNA and YNFKEQ. The V gene lost 4 bases and the J gene lost 0 bases, with 10 bases spanning the gap. In nucleotides, the CDR3 is TGTGCCAGCAGCCCCCGGGACAACTCCTACGAGCAGTACTTC. As protein: CASSPRDNSYEQYF.

The genes are TRBV29-1 and TRBJ1-1, with a possible D match to TRBD1 (5 bases). The CDR3 runs 13 residues. From germline, CDR1 is SQVTM and CDR2 ANQGSEA. Trimming took 6 bases from V and 1 from J, leaving 12 bases between them. The CDR3 bases are TGCAGCGTCGACGGACACTCGAACACTGAAGCTTTCTTT. This encodes CSVDGHSNTEAFF. Full variable domain (rest looked up from reference TRBV29-1 and TRBJ1-1): SAVISQKPSRDICQRGTSLTIQCQVDSQVTMMFWYRQQPGQSLTLIATANQGSEATYESGFVIDKFPISRPNLTFSTLTVSNMSPEDSSIYLCSVDGHSNTEAFFGQGTRLTVV.

This clonotype showed up just a few times. The chain is built from TRBV28 and TRBJ2-7; D gene uncertain. Trimming removed 11 bases at V and 6 bases at J, with 17 bases between. This CDR3 is 12 amino acids long. CDR1 is MDHEN, CDR2 SYDVKM, per germline. CDR3 residues: CASGDRIGEQYF. The CDR3 DNA follows: TGTGCCTCCGGAGACCGAATCGGCGAGCAGTACTTC.